This is a list of T cell receptor beta chains from one sample in a study of blood T cells in healthy people across ages. From the 5' RACE reads, TCRdb called clonotypes with MiXCR, one entry per CDR3 protein. The data contain approximately 800,000 distinct CDR3 sequences, more than 25% of them seen just once; the ten biggest clones take up over 2.5%. These same records also appear under a second study, on T cells of mothers and their children.

What was sequenced was blood. These TCRs come from a boy between 10 and 17 years old in good health. The CDR3 runs from the conserved cysteine through the conserved F or W. A D gene is named only where the DNA matches it firmly. Some rows mark clone size as missing; the rest say once, few, many or name a class of expanded clone.

TRBJ1-1 TRBV2 TRBD1 few TGTGCCAGCAGTGAATTGAGACAGGGGACTGAAGCTTTCTTT CASSELRQGTEAFF
TRBJ1-2 TRBV18 . . TGTGCCAGCTCACCGGGGCAGGGCGTTAACGGCTACACCTTC CASSPGQGVNGYTF
TRBJ2-1 TRBV6-5 . . TGTGCCAGCAGTTACTCGTTGGGGGCGCGGAGCTCCTACAATGAGCAGTTCTTC CASSYSLGARSSYNEQFF
TRBJ2-3 TRBV5-1 TRBD1 . TGCGCCAGCAGCAAGGGCGGACAGGCAGATACGCAGTATTTT CASSKGGQADTQYF
TRBJ1-5 TRBV11-3 . . TGTGCCAGCAATCCCTACAGGGACCCTATTAGCAATCAGCCCCAGCATTTT CASNPYRDPISNQPQHF
TRBJ1-1 TRBV4-1 . few TGCCCCAGCAGCCAAGAAGGGGTGGGGAACACTGAAGCTTTCTTT CPSSQEGVGNTEAFF
TRBJ2-7 TRBV5-1 TRBD2 few TGCGCCAGCAGCTTGATAGCGGGGACCTCCTACGAGCAGTACTTC CASSLIAGTSYEQYF
TRBJ2-7 TRBV12-3/TRBV12-4 TRBD1 . TGTGCCAGCAGTTTACCCCGGGACAGGGGCTACGAGCAGTACTTC CASSLPRDRGYEQYF
TRBJ2-3 TRBV4-1 . once TGCGCCAGCAGCCAGTATTCCCTGACTTATGGAGATACGCAGTATTTT CASSQYSLTYGDTQYF
TRBJ1-3 TRBV12-5 . . TGTGCTAGTAATTGGGGGGCAGTTGGAAACACCATATATTTT CASNWGAVGNTIYF
TRBJ1-5 TRBV12-5 TRBD1 few TGTGCTAGTGGTTTGGGGGGACAGGGCAGTACTCAGCCCCAGCATTTT CASGLGGQGSTQPQHF
TRBJ1-2 TRBV5-1 . few TGCGCCAGCAGCTTGGTGCCCGGGGTATATGGCTACACCTTC CASSLVPGVYGYTF
TRBJ2-7 TRBV10-3 TRBD2 few TGTGCCACCGGGAGGCCCCGGGCGGACGAGCAGTACTTC CATGRPRADEQYF
TRBJ2-1 TRBV20-1 . . TGCAGTGCTAGAAGGAGGTCCTACAATGAGCAGTTCTTC CSARRRSYNEQFF
TRBJ2-5 TRBV12-3/TRBV12-4 TRBD1 few TGTGCCAGCAGTCCCGGGACAGGGTTATTCTTC CASSPGTGLFF
TRBJ1-2 TRBV7-2 . once TGTGCCAGCAGTCTTGCCGAGGGGGGCCGCTATGGCTACACCTTC CASSLAEGGRYGYTF
TRBJ1-5 TRBV9 . many TGTGCCAGCAGCGCCGGGAGGGGTAGCGAACCCCAGCATTTT CASSAGRGSEPQHF
TRBJ1-5 TRBV20-1 TRBD1 few TGCAGTGCTCAGACAGGGGGCAAGGGCAATCAGCCCCAGCATTTT CSAQTGGKGNQPQHF
TRBJ1-2 TRBV5-8 TRBD1 few TGTGCCAGCAGTACAGGGGGAAGGGGGCTCTATGGCTACACCTTC CASSTGGRGLYGYTF
TRBJ2-2 TRBV7-8 . few TGTGCCAGCAGCTTAGACGGGGAGCTGTTTTTT CASSLDGELFF
TRBJ1-1 TRBV12-3/TRBV12-4 TRBD1 few TGTGCCAGCAACACATATCAGGGGGCCGCTGAAGCTTTCTTT CASNTYQGAAEAFF
TRBJ1-6 TRBV5-1 TRBD1 . TGCGCCAGCAGCTTGGCGGGGGACAGAATTAATTCACCCCTCCACTTT CASSLAGDRINSPLHF
TRBJ2-6 TRBV5-1 . . TGCGCCAGCAGCTTGGAAGGGACCACTGGGGCCAACGTCCTGACTTTC CASSLEGTTGANVLTF
TRBJ2-6 TRBV9 . . TGTGCCAGCAGTGTGGCTGGGGCCAACGTCCTGACTTTC CASSVAGANVLTF
TRBJ2-5 TRBV5-1 TRBD1 many TGCGCCAGCAGCCGGGGACAGGGACAAGAGACCCAGTACTTC CASSRGQGQETQYF
TRBJ1-5 TRBV10-2 . few TGCGCCAGCAGTGAGTCGGGCAGGGCGGGTCAGCCCCAGCATTTT CASSESGRAGQPQHF
TRBJ1-4 TRBV4-3 TRBD1 once TGCGCCAGCAGCCAAGGTTGGACAGGGGGCATTGGTAATGAAAAACTGTTTTTT CASSQGWTGGIGNEKLFF
TRBJ1-1 TRBV29-1 . few TGCAGCGTTGACGGTCCGGATGAAGCTTTCTTT CSVDGPDEAFF
TRBJ2-5 TRBV15 . . TGTGCCACCCAGCCGGGGGAAGAGACCCAGTACTTC CATQPGEETQYF
TRBJ2-1 TRBV12-3/TRBV12-4 TRBD2 . TGTGCCAGCAGTTTAGCGGGACTAGCGGGGGGGCTGAACAATGAGCAGTTCTTC CASSLAGLAGGLNNEQFF
TRBJ1-2 TRBV12-3/TRBV12-4 . few TGTGCCAGCAGTCCATTCACTAACTATGGCTACACCTTC CASSPFTNYGYTF
TRBJ2-1 TRBV5-1 . . TGCGCCAGCTCACAAGGCAGGGGAGGGACCAATGAGCAGTTCTTC CASSQGRGGTNEQFF
TRBJ2-5 TRBV13 TRBD2 many TGTGCCAGCAGCTTTACTAGCGGGGAGACCCAGTACTTC CASSFTSGETQYF
TRBJ1-4 TRBV25-1 . . TGTGCCAGCAGTGAAAGGGATTCTTACCCTGAAAAACTGTTTTTT CASSERDSYPEKLFF
TRBJ2-7 TRBV15 . . TGTGCCACCAGCAGATCTAGGGCTTACGAGCAGTACTTC CATSRSRAYEQYF
TRBJ1-6 TRBV12-3/TRBV12-4 . few TGTGCCAGCAGTGCAGACACCGCCATCCACTTT CASSADTAIHF
TRBJ2-5 TRBV24-1 . . TGTGCCACCAGTCGGCGGGGAGAGACCCAGTACTTC CATSRRGETQYF
TRBJ1-2 TRBV4-2 . . TGTGCCAGCAGCCAAGGAGCGGAATCTAACTATGGCTACACCTTC CASSQGAESNYGYTF
TRBJ2-7 TRBV5-1 TRBD1 . TGCGCCAGCAGCTTGTATGGCCGGGACAGGCCCCACGAGCAGTACTTC CASSLYGRDRPHEQYF
TRBJ1-1 TRBV7-9 TRBD1 few TGTGCCAGCAGCTCACAGACAGGGGTGAACACTGAAGCTTTCTTT CASSSQTGVNTEAFF
TRBJ2-2 TRBV9 TRBD2 once TGTGCCAGCAGCGTATCGGGACTACGCACCGGGGAGCTGTTTTTT CASSVSGLRTGELFF
TRBJ1-1 TRBV20-1 . few TGCAGTGCTAGAGACGGCGGAGCGAGCACTGAAGCTTTCTTT CSARDGGASTEAFF
TRBJ2-2 TRBV4-1 . . TGCGCCAGCAGCCAAGCCTGGACAGCCGGGGAGCTGTTTTTT CASSQAWTAGELFF